The 8 T cell receptor beta chains below were found in one sample sequenced in a study of beta chain features in type 1 diabetes. TCRB transcripts that were expressed got sequenced, as all of the isolated RNA had been reverse transcribed. Here immunoSEQ multiplex PCR was the method, and the copy in TCRdb shows in-frame clones only, minus some. The repertoire has about 230,000 clones, 9.6% of them found once; the top ten carry about 0.03%. Sequencing was carried out using naive CD4+ T cells from blood. The receptors were sampled from a woman aged 18 to 35 in good health.

As DNA, the CDR3 is TGTGCCAGCAGTGAAGCGGGAGTCGTTTACAATGAGCAGTTCTTC. It translates to CASSEAGVVYNEQFF. The gene calls are TRBV6-1 and TRBJ2-1, with TRBD2 as a possible D gene (5 bases). CDR1 is MNHNS, CDR2 SASEGT, per germline. V gave up 0 bases and J gave up 4 bases, with 10 bases separating them. This CDR3 comprises 15 residues.

This clone was picked up a small number of times. The J gene is TRBJ2-1, the V gene TRBV19; 7 nucleotides line up with TRBD2. The CDR3 has 14 amino acids. The germline CDR1 and CDR2 sequences are LNHDA and SQIVND (reference sequence). Trimming removed 6 bases from V and 8 bases from J; junction bases left unmatched: 10. This CDR3 reads CASRMTGGGHEQFF. As DNA, the CDR3 is TGTGCCAGTAGAATGACGGGGGGTGGCCATGAGCAGTTCTTC.

The genes are TRBV4-1 and TRBJ2-1; 9 nucleotides match TRBD2. The CDR3 runs to 17 residues. The V segment lost 1 base and the J segment 4 bases; nucleotides outside the gene matches: 8. Germline V gene data show CDR1 as MGHRA and CDR2 as YSYEKL. The CDR3 region has the DNA TGCGCCAGCAGCCAAGGTAGCGGGAGAGAATTATACAATGAGCAGTTCTTC. Its translation: CASSQGSGRELYNEQFF.

The CDR3 reads CASSLGILQETQYF. The CDR3 DNA reads as TGTGCCAGCAGCCTCGGGATCCTCCAAGAGACCCAGTACTTC. J is TRBJ2-5 and V is TRBV7-2, with TRBD2 as a possible D gene (5 bases). CDR1 is SGHTA and CDR2 is FQGNSA in the germline V gene. V shed 5 bases and J shed 1 base, with 11 bases lying between them. This CDR3 has 14 residues.

The chain joins TRBV5-1 to TRBJ2-5; D perhaps matches TRBD2 (5 bases). CDR1 is SGHRS and CDR2 is YFSETQ in the germline V gene. This CDR3 has 16 residues. V was pared by 4 bases and J by 5 bases, with 21 bases between. The CDR3 protein is CASSPGLGLAGETQYF. For the CDR3, the DNA is TGCGCCAGCAGCCCGGGCCTTGGGCTAGCTGGGGAGACCCAGTACTTC.

At least ten counts were recorded for this clone. A read error may produce the germline difference seen at one junction end. This sequence joins TRBV28 and TRBJ2-4, with D possibly TRBD2 on 6 matching bases. This CDR3 comprises 15 residues. CDR1 is MDHEN and CDR2 is SYDVKM in the germline V gene. CDR3 amino acids: CASSSIVRGENVQYF. DNA for the CDR3: TGTGCCAGCAGTTCCATTGTGCGGGGAGAAAACGTTCAGTACTTC.

This clone appeared once. The chain joins TRBV6-1 to TRBJ1-4; D may be TRBD1 (5 bases). Germline assignment: CDR1 MNHNS and CDR2 SASEGT. V shed 8 bases and J shed 8 bases, with 12 bases lying between them. The CDR3 spans 12 residues. The CDR3 sequence: CASRYRMEKLFF. The CDR3 DNA reads TGTGCCAGCCGATACAGGATGGAAAAACTGTTTTTT.

The sample holds a few counts of this clone. The rearrangement links TRBV30 to TRBJ1-2; no reliable D call. CDR1 and CDR2 (germline): GTSNPN, SVGIG (reference sequence). The CDR3 length is 13 residues. The V end lost 0 bases, the J end lost 4 bases, and 9 bases lay between the germline ends. The CDR3 sequence is CAWSVLGPYGYTF. CDR3 in DNA: TGTGCCTGGAGTGTACTAGGGCCCTATGGCTACACCTTC.